These 6 T cell receptor beta chains originate from one sample sequenced in a study of T-cell memory formation after mild COVID-19. TCRdb recomputed calls from the 5' RACE reads with MiXCR, one row per CDR3 protein. The top ten hold around 12% of the sample, which has 450,000 to 650,000 distinct CDR3 sequences, approximately 18% seen once. Material: PBMCs or a T cell subset sorted from them (not recorded which). The receptors originated from an adult woman who had mild COVID-19 (a few samples of this study predate the infection). Cell type and time point are not known.

The rearrangement links TRBV6-1 to TRBJ2-1; the D gene is possibly TRBD1 (6 bases). CDR1 and CDR2 (germline): MNHNS, SASEGT. The V end was cut by 5 bases, the J end by 4 bases, with 15 bases between. This CDR3 is built from 15 residues. CDR3 residues: CASSQPLGGYNEQFF. The CDR3 DNA reads as TGTGCCAGCAGTCAACCACTAGGGGGATACAATGAGCAGTTCTTC.

The V call is TRBV5-1, the J call TRBJ2-7, with D possibly TRBD1 on 5 matching bases. Germline CDR1 is SGHRS and CDR2 is YFSETQ. V dropped 0 bases and J dropped 2 bases, with 12 bases sitting between them. This CDR3 is 15 amino acids long. The CDR3 DNA reads TGCGCCAGCAGCTTGGCCGAAGGACATCCCTACGAGCAGTACTTC. Residues: CASSLAEGHPYEQYF.

This clonotype came up many times. The chain combines TRBV7-3 with TRBJ2-1, with 7 bases that match TRBD1. The germline V gene encodes CDR1 SGHTA and CDR2 FQGTGA. CDR3 length equals 15 residues. The J segment lost 5 bases and the V segment lost 1 base, leaving 5 bases of the junction unmatched. The CDR3 loop reads CASSLIGQVNNEQFF. The CDR3 region has the DNA TGTGCCAGCAGCTTAATCGGACAGGTGAACAATGAGCAGTTCTTC.

The V call is TRBV27, the J call TRBJ2-7, with 12 positions matching TRBD2. Germline loops: CDR1 MNHEY, CDR2 SMNVEV (reference sequence). J gave up 3 bases and V 3 bases, and 30 bases lay outside the gene matches. CDR3 length: 24 amino acids. The CDR3 DNA reads TGTGCCAGCAGTTTCGGCTCCCGGACTAGCGGGACGATAACGGTTGGCGGCAGGGGCTACGAGCAGTACTTC. The encoded protein is CASSFGSRTSGTITVGGRGYEQYF.

This clonotype has more than one count but fewer than ten. The chain recombines TRBV18 with TRBJ2-7; D call uncertain. Per the germline V gene, CDR1 is KGHSH and CDR2 is LQKENI. The CDR3 has 15 residues. V was clipped by 5 bases and J by 2 bases, with 16 bases between them. As DNA, the CDR3 is TGTGCCAGCTCATCAACGGTGGGCTCGGCCTACGAGCAGTACTTC. It yields the protein CASSSTVGSAYEQYF.

This sequence joins TRBV27 and TRBJ2-7, with D perhaps matching TRBD1 or TRBD2 (5 bases each). Germline-derived CDR1 and CDR2 are MNHEY and SMNVEV (reference sequence). The V end was cut by 6 bases, the J end by 3 bases, with 12 bases between. This CDR3 comprises 13 residues. The CDR3 region is CASRLRGRYEQYF. The CDR3 DNA is TGTGCCAGCAGATTGAGGGGCCGCTACGAGCAGTACTTC.